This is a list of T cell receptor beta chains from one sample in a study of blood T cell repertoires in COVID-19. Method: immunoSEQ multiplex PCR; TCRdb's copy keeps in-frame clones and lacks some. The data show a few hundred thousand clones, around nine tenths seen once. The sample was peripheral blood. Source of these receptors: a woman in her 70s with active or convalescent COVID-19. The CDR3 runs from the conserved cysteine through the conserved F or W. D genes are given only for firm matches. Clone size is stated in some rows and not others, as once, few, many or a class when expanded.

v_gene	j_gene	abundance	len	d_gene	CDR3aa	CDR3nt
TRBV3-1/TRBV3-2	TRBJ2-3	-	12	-	CASSQDSTRRYF	TGTGCCAGCAGCCAAGATTCAACCAGGCGGTATTTT
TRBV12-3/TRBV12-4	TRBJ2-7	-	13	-	CASSFGVAYEQYF	TGTGCCAGCAGTTTCGGTGTTGCCTACGAGCAGTACTTC
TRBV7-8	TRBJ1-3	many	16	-	CASSPGTGTSGNTIYF	TGTGCCAGCAGCCCAGGTACAGGAACCTCTGGAAACACCATATATTTT
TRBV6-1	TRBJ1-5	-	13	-	CASSDSFNQPQHF	TGTGCCAGCAGTGACAGTTTCAATCAGCCCCAGCATTTT
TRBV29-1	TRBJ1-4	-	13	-	CSVVDATNEKLFF	TGCAGCGTTGTTGATGCGACTAATGAAAAACTGTTTTTT
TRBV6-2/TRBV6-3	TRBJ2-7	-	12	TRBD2	CASSYGGVVRYF	TGTGCCAGCAGTTACGGGGGGGTTGTACGGTACTTC
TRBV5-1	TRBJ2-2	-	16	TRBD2	CASSLGLAGLPGELFF	TGCGCCAGCAGCTTGGGCCTAGCGGGGCTCCCCGGGGAGCTGTTTTTT
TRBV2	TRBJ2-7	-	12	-	CATSGGPYEQYF	TGTGCCACTTCGGGGGGCCCCTACGAGCAGTACTTC
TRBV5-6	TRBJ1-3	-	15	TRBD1	CASSLRTGDGNTIYF	TGTGCCAGCAGCTTGAGGACAGGGGACGGAAACACCATATATTTT
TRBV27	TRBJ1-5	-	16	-	CASRQGPPGSNQPQHF	TGTGCCAGCAGGCAGGGGCCTCCGGGGAGCAATCAGCCCCAGCATTTT
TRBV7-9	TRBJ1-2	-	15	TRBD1	CASRLPGQGNYGYTF	TGTGCCAGCAGGCTACCGGGACAGGGGAACTATGGCTACACCTTC
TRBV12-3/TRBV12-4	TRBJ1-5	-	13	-	CASSRQEEQPQHF	TGTGCCAGCAGTAGACAGGAGGAGCAGCCCCAGCATTTT
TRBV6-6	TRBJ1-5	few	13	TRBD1	CASKGQTDQPQHF	TGTGCCAGCAAGGGACAGACCGATCAGCCCCAGCATTTT
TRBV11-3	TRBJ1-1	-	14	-	CASSLGGESTEAFF	TGTGCCAGCAGCTTAGGGGGGGAAAGCACTGAAGCTTTCTTT
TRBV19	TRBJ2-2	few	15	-	CASSIGGQTTGELFF	TGTGCCAGTAGTATAGGAGGACAGACCACCGGGGAGCTGTTTTTT
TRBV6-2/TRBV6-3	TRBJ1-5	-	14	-	CASSYSGGNQPQHF	TGTGCCAGCAGTTACTCCGGGGGCAATCAGCCCCAGCATTTT
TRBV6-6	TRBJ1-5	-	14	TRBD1	CASSSQGDNQPQHF	TGTGCCAGCAGTTCACAGGGGGACAATCAGCCCCAGCATTTT
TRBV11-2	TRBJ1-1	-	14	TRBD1	CASSLTGGGTEAFF	TGTGCCAGCAGCTTGACAGGGGGAGGGACTGAAGCTTTCTTT
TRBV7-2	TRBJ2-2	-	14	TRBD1	CASSPDRGTGELFF	TGTGCCAGCAGCCCGGACAGGGGTACCGGGGAGCTGTTTTTT
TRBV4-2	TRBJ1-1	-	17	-	CASSQEGVGIMNTEAFF	TGTGCCAGCAGCCAAGAGGGAGTGGGCATTATGAACACTGAAGCTTTCTTT
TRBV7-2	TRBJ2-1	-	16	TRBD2	CASSLGLAGGPSEQFF	TGTGCCAGCAGCTTAGGACTAGCGGGGGGGCCTAGTGAGCAGTTCTTC
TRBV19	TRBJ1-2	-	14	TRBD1	CASRRGGSSYGYTF	TGTGCCAGTAGGAGAGGGGGCTCTTCCTATGGCTACACCTTC
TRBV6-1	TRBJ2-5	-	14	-	CASSETRVRETQYF	TGTGCCAGCAGTGAGACCAGGGTACGGGAGACCCAGTACTTC
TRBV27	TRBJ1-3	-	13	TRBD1	CASRQGSGNTIYF	TGTGCCAGTAGACAGGGTTCTGGAAACACCATATATTTT
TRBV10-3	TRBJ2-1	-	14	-	CAISESTVRDEQFF	TGTGCCATCAGTGAGTCGACTGTCCGTGATGAGCAGTTCTTC
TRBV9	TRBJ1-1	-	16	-	CASSVGLVGRETEAFF	TGTGCCAGCAGCGTCGGCCTGGTGGGGAGGGAGACTGAAGCTTTCTTT
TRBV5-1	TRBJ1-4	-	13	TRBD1	CASSPGTGEKLFF	TGCGCCAGCAGCCCCGGGACAGGTGAAAAACTGTTTTTT
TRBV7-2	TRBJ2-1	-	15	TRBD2	CASRPPGLAVSEQFF	TGTGCCAGCAGGCCTCCGGGACTAGCGGTGTCGGAGCAGTTCTTC
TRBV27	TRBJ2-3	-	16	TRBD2	CASSSTAGPTLYTQYF	TGTGCCAGCAGTTCCACAGCGGGGCCTACCCTCTATACGCAGTATTTT
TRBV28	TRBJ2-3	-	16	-	CASSYVGRGRTDTQYF	TGTGCCAGCAGTTATGTTGGGCGGGGACGCACAGATACGCAGTATTTT
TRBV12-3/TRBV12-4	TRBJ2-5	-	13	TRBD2	CASRRAGVETQYF	TGTGCCAGCAGACGAGCGGGGGTAGAGACCCAGTACTTC
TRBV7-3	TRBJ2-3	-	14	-	CASSSQRLPGTQYF	TGTGCCAGCAGCTCCCAAAGACTACCGGGGACGCAGTATTTT
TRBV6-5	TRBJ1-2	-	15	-	CASRLLSKDIYGYTF	TGTGCCAGCAGATTACTCTCCAAGGACATTTATGGCTACACCTTC
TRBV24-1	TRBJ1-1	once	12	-	CATSDLRGGLLF	TGTGCCACCAGTGATTTGAGGGGAGGGCTCCTTTTT
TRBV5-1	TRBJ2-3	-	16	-	CASSLDDIPPTDTQYF	TGCGCCAGCAGCTTGGACGACATTCCTCCTACAGATACGCAGTATTTT
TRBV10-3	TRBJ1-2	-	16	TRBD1	CAISESLPPTGNGYTF	TGTGCCATCAGTGAGTCCCTACCTCCGACAGGGAATGGCTACACCTTC
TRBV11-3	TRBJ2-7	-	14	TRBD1	CASSPGQGLNEQYF	TGTGCCAGCAGCCCAGGACAGGGTTTAAACGAGCAGTACTTC
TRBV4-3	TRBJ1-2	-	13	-	CASSQGADYGYTF	TGCGCCAGCAGCCAGGGGGCGGACTATGGCTACACCTTC
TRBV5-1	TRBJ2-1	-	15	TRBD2	CASSSGLAGYNEQFF	TGCGCCAGCAGTTCCGGACTAGCGGGGTATAATGAGCAGTTCTTC
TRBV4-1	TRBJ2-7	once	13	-	CASSQDGGSQTYF	TGCGCCAGCAGCCAAGATGGGGGGTCCCAGACGTACTTC
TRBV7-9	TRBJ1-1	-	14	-	CASRKGGDWTEAFF	TGTGCCAGCAGGAAAGGGGGGGATTGGACTGAAGCTTTCTTT